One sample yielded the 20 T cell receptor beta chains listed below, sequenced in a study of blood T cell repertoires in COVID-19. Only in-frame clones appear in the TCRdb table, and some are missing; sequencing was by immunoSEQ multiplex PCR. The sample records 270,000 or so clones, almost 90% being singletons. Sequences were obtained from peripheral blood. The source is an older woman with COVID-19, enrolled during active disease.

The DNA of the CDR3 is TGTGCCAGCAGCGTAGGAGTTCTTCCCTACGAGCAGTACTTC. Protein: CASSVGVLPYEQYF. The chain has TRBV9 and TRBJ2-7; D is uncertain. This CDR3 comprises 14 residues. V was clipped by 0 bases and J by 2 bases, with 9 bases between them. Germline V gene data show CDR1 as SGDLS and CDR2 as YYNGEE. The full variable domain, in which reference TRBV9 and TRBJ2-7 provide the parts outside the CDR3, is DSGVTQTPKHLITATGQRVTLRCSPRSGDLSVYWYQQSLDQGLQFLIQYYNGEERAKGNILERFSAQQFPDLHSELNLSSLELGDSALYFCASSVGVLPYEQYFGPGTRLTVT.

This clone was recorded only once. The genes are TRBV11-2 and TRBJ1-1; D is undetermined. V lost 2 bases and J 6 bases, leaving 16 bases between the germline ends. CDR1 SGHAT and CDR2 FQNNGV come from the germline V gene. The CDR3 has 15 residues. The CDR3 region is CASSLFGQAGSEAFF. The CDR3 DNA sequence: TGTGCCAGCAGCTTATTTGGTCAGGCGGGGTCTGAAGCTTTCTTT.

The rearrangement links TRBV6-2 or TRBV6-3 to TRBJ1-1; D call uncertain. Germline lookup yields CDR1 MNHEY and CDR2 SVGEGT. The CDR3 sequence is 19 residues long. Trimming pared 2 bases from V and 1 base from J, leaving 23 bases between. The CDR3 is CASSYLDGVDGPKNTEAFF. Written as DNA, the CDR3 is TGTGCCAGCAGTTACCTCGACGGGGTGGACGGACCCAAGAACACTGAAGCTTTCTTT.

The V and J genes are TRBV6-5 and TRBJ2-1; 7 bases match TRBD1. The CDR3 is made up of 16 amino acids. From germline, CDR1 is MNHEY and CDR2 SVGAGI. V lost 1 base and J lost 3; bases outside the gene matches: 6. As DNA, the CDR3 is TGTGCCAGCAGTTACTATGGCCCAGGGGGCTACAATGAGCAGTTCTTC. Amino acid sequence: CASSYYGPGGYNEQFF.

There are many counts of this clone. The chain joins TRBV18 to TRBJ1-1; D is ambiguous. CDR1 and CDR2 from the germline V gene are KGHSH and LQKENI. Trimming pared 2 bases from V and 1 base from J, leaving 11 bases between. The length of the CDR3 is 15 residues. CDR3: CASSPTTNPNTEAFF. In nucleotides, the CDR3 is TGTGCCAGCTCACCAACTACGAATCCGAACACTGAAGCTTTCTTT.

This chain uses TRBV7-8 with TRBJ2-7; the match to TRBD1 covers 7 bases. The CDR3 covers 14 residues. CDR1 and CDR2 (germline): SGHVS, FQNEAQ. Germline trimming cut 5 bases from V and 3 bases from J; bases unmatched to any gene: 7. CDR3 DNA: TGTGCCAGCAGCACGAGGGACAGCAACTACGAGCAGTACTTC. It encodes CASSTRDSNYEQYF. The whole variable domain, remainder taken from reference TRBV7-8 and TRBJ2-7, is GAGVSQSPRYKVAKRGQDVALRCDPISGHVSLFWYQQALGQGPEFLTYFQNEAQLDKSGLPSDRFFAERPEGSVSTLKIQRTQQEDSAVYLCASSTRDSNYEQYFGPGTRLTVT.

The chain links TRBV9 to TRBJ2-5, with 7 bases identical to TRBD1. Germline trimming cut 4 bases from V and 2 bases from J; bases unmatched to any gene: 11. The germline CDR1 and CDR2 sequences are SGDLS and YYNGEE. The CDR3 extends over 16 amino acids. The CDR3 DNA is TGTGCCAGCAGCCAAATTCCGGACAGGTTTCAAGAGACCCAGTACTTC. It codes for CASSQIPDRFQETQYF.

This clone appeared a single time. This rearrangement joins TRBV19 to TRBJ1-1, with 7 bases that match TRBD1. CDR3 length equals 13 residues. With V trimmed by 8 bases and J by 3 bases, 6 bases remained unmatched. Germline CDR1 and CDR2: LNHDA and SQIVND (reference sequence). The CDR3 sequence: CASATRGYTEAFF. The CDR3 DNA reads TGTGCCAGTGCCACCAGGGGGTACACTGAAGCTTTCTTT.

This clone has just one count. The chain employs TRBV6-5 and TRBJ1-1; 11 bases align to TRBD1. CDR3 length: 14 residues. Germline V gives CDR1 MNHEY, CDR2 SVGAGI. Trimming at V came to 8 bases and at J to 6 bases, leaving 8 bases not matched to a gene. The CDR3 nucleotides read TGTGCCAGCGGAAGGACAGGGGGCTTATCTGAAGCTTTCTTT. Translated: CASGRTGGLSEAFF.

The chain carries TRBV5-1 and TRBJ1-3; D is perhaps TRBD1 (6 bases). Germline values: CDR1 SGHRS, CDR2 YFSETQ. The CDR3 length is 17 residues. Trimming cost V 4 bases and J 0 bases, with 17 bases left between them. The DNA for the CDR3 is TGCGCCAGCAGCCATCAAACAGGGTACTTCTCTGGAAACACCATATATTTT. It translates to CASSHQTGYFSGNTIYF.

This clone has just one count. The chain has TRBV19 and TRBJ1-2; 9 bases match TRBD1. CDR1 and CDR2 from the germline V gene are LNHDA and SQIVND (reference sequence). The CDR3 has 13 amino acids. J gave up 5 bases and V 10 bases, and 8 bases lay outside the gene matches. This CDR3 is CATSRDRVYGYTF. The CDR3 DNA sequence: TGTGCCACCTCACGGGACAGGGTTTATGGCTACACCTTC.

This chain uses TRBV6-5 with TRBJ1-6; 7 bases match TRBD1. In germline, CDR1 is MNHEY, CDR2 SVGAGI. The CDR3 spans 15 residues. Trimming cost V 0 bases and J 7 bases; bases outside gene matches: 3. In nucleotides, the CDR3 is TGTGCCAGCAGTTACTCAGGCAGGGGGAATTCACCCCTCCACTTT. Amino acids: CASSYSGRGNSPLHF.

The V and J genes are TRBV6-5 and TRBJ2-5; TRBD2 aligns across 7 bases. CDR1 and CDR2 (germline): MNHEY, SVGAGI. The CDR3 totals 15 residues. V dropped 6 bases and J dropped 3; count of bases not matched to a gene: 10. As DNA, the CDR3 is TGTGCCAGCAGCCTCCTTGGGGCGGGGGAAGAGACCCAGTACTTC. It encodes CASSLLGAGEETQYF.

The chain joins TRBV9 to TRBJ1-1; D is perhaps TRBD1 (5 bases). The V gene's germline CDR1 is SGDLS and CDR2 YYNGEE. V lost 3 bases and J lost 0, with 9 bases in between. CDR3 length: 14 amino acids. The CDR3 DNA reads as TGTGCCAGCAGCGCCTCAGGGTTGAACACTGAAGCTTTCTTT. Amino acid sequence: CASSASGLNTEAFF.

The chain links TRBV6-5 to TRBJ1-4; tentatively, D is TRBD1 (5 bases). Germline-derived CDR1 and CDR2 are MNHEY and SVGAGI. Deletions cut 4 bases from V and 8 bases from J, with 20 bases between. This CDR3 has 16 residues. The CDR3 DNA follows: TGTGCCAGCAGTTCCGCCGGGGGGGAACTAGGGGAAAAACTGTTTTTT. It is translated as CASSSAGGELGEKLFF.

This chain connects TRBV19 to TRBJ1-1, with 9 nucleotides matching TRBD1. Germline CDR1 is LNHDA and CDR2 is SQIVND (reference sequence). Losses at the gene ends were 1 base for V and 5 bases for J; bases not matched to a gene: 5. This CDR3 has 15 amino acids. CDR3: CASSIGTGVLTEAFF. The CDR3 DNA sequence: TGTGCCAGTAGTATAGGGACAGGGGTTTTGACTGAAGCTTTCTTT.

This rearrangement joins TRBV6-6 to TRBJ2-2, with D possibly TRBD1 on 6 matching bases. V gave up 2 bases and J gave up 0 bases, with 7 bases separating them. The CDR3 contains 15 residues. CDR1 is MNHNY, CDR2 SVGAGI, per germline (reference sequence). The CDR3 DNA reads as TGTGCCAGCAGTTACGAGGGGGCGAACACCGGGGAGCTGTTTTTT. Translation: CASSYEGANTGELFF.

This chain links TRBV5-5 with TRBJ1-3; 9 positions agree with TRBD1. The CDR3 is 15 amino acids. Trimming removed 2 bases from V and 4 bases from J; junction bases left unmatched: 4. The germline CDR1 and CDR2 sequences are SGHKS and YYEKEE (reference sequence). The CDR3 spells CASSFGTGLGNTIYF. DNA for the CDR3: TGTGCCAGCAGCTTTGGGACAGGGCTAGGAAACACCATATATTTT.

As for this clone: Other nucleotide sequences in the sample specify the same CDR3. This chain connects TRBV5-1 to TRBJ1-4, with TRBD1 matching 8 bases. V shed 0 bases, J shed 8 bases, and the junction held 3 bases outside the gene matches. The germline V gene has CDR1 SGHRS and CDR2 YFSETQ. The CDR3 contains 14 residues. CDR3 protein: CASSLGTGREKLFF. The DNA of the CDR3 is TGCGCCAGCAGCTTGGGGACAGGGAGGGAAAAACTGTTTTTT. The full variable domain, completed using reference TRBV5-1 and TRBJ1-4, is KAGVTQTPRYLIKTRGQQVTLSCSPISGHRSVSWYQQTPGQGLQFLFEYFSETQRNKGNFPGRFSGRQFSNSRSEMNVSTLELGDSALYLCASSLGTGREKLFFGSGTQLSVL.

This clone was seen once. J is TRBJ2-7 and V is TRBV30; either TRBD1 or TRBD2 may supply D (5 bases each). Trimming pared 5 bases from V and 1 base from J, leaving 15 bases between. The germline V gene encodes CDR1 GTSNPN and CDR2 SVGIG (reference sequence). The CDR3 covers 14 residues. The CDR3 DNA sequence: TGTGCCTGGGGGAGAGGCAGGGCTTCCTACGAGCAGTACTTC. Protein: CAWGRGRASYEQYF.